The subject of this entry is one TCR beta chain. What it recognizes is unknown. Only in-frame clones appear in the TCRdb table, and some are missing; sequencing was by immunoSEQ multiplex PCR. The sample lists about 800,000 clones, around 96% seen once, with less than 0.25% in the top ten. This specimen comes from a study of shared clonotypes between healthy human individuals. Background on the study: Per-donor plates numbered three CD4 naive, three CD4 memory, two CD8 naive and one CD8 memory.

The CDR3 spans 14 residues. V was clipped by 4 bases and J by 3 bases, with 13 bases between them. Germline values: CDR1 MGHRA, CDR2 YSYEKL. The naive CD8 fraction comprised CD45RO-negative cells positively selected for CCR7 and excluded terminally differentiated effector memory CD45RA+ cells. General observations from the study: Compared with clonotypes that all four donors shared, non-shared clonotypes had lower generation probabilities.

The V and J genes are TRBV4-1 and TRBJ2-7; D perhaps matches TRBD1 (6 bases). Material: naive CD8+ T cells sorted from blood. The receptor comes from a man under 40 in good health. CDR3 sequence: CASSLRTEHYEQYF. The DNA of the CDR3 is TGCGCCAGCAGCCTCCGGACAGAACACTACGAGCAGTACTTC.